Detailed here is one TCR beta chain. Its antigen is not known. This entry is derived from a study of glioma-infiltrating T cells. Background on the study: WHO grade II oligodendrogliomas or astrocytomas, plus non-recurrent WHO grade IV glioblastomas, were sampled. Sequencing aimed for roughly 4.5- to 11-fold coverage of about a million peripheral T cells. Overall study results and limits: Gliomas, especially low-grade, showed above-expected tissue-blood divergence; non-neoplastic patients showed below.

Amplification of TCR alpha and beta CDR3 regions from RNA used iRepertoire nested multiplex PCR. MiXCR was run by TCRdb on the multiplex PCR reads, yielding one entry per CDR3 protein. Counted here are a few hundred thousand distinct CDR3 sequences, roughly 41% occurring once; the ten biggest clones make up about 12%. CDR1 and CDR2 from the germline V gene are MDHEN and SYDVKM. CDR3 length: 15 amino acids. This chain links TRBV28 with TRBJ1-6; weak D call: TRBD1 (6 bases). Input material: glioma tissue, nonneoplastic brain tissue, or PBMCs (not recorded which). The sequence derives from a human donor with low-grade glioma or glioblastoma, undergoing nonglioma brain surgery, or in good health (not recorded which). CDR3 sequence (DNA): TGTGTTAGCACCAAACGACAGGTCTATAATTCACCCCTCCACTTT. It yields the protein CVSTKRQVYNSPLHF. Full variable domain (remainder filled in from reference TRBV28 and TRBJ1-6): DVKVTQSSRYLVKRTGEKVFLECVQDMDHENMFWYRQDPGLGLRLIYFSYDVKMKEKGDIPEGYSVSREKKERFSLILESASTNQTSMYLCVSTKRQVYNSPLHFGNGTRLTVT.